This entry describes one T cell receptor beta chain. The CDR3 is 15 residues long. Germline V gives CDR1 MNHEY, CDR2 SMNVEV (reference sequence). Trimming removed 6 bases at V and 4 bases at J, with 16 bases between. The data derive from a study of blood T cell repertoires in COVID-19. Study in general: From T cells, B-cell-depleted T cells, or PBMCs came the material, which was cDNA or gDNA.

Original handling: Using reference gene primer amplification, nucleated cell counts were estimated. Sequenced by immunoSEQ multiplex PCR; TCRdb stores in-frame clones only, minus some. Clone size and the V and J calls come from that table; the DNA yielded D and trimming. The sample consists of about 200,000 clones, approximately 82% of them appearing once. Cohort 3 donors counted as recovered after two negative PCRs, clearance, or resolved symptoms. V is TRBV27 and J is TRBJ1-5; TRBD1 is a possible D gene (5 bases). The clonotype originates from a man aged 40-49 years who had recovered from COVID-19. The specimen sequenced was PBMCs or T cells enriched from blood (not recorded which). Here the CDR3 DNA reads TGTGCCAGCAGATTTGACGGGGGAGGTAATCAGCCCCAGCATTTT. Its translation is CASRFDGGGNQPQHF.